A single sample is the source of the 15 T cell receptor beta chains below, sequenced in a study of shared clonotypes between healthy human individuals. Data came from immunoSEQ multiplex PCR; TCRdb stores just in-frame clones and leaves some out. In the table there are about 730,000 clones, around 77% of which are singletons. Input material: memory CD4+ T cells sorted from blood. The subset was: CD45RA-negative fraction. All receptors derive from a woman between 25 and 40 years old in good health.

The CDR3 sequence is CASSQTSGGQPQHF. The CDR3 coding sequence is TGTGCCAGCAGTCAAACCTCAGGTGGGCAGCCCCAGCATTTT. This rearrangement joins TRBV2 to TRBJ1-5, with unresolved D. CDR3 length equals 14 residues. Deletions cut 5 bases from V and 7 bases from J, with 15 bases between. The germline CDR1 and CDR2 sequences are SNHLY and FYNNEI. Full variable domain (missing parts from reference TRBV2 and TRBJ1-5): EPEVTQTPSHQVTQMGQEVILRCVPISNHLYFYWYRQILGQKVEFLVSFYNNEISEKSEIFDDQFSVERPDGSNFTLKIRSTKLEDSAMYFCASSQTSGGQPQHFGDGTRLSIL.

The chain links TRBV9 to TRBJ1-1; D unclear. From germline, CDR1 is SGDLS and CDR2 YYNGEE. This CDR3 is built from 15 residues. Trimming shortened V by 1 base and J by 3 bases, and 13 bases separated the two germline ends. In DNA, the CDR3 is TGTGCCAGCAGCGTAATCCGCCTCGGGGACACTGAAGCTTTCTTT. It yields the protein CASSVIRLGDTEAFF.

The rearrangement uses TRBV5-1 and TRBJ1-1, with D possibly being TRBD1 (5 bases). This CDR3 is built from 14 residues. Deletions cut 4 bases from V and 5 bases from J, with 15 bases between. Per germline, CDR1 SGHRS and CDR2 YFSETQ. The CDR3 region is CASSPQGFRTEAFF. In DNA form, the CDR3 reads TGCGCCAGCAGCCCGCAGGGTTTTCGGACTGAAGCTTTCTTT.

The chain uses TRBV6-5 and TRBJ2-7; D perhaps matches TRBD2 (5 bases). CDR1 and CDR2 (germline): MNHEY, SVGAGI. Trimming stripped 4 bases from V and 1 base from J, with 11 bases between. The CDR3 sequence is 14 residues long. In nucleotides, the CDR3 is TGTGCCAGCAGTTTCGTCGGCGGGTCCTACGAGCAGTACTTC. It specifies CASSFVGGSYEQYF.

The rearrangement links TRBV7-8 to TRBJ2-3; D is ambiguous. Per the germline V gene, CDR1 is SGHVS and CDR2 is FQNEAQ. This CDR3 spans 12 amino acids. V was shortened by 1 base and J by 5 bases, with 4 bases between the two germline ends. CDR3 coding DNA: TGTGCCAGCAGCTTAGTAGAAGATACGCAGTATTTT. It encodes CASSLVEDTQYF.

This rearrangement joins TRBV5-1 to TRBJ1-1; D is perhaps TRBD1 (5 bases). V was pared by 0 bases and J by 3 bases, with 9 bases between. The germline V gene encodes CDR1 SGHRS and CDR2 YFSETQ. The CDR3 covers 14 residues. The CDR3 DNA is TGCGCCAGCAGCTTGGTTGACAGATACACTGAAGCTTTCTTT. Translation gives CASSLVDRYTEAFF.

The rearrangement links TRBV5-4 to TRBJ2-1; 11 nucleotides line up with TRBD2. The germline gives CDR1 SGHNT, CDR2 YYREEE (reference sequence). V dropped 1 base and J dropped 0; count of bases not matched to a gene: 6. The CDR3 has 18 residues. The CDR3 DNA follows: TGTGCCAGCAGCTTGAGGCTAGCGGGAGGCTTCTCCTACAATGAGCAGTTCTTC. Translation: CASSLRLAGGFSYNEQFF. Drawing the rest from reference TRBV5-4 and TRBJ2-1, the complete variable domain is ETGVTQSPTHLIKTRGQQVTLRCSSQSGHNTVSWYQQALGQGPQFIFQYYREEENGRGNFPPRFSGLQFPNYSSELNVNALELDDSALYLCASSLRLAGGFSYNEQFFGPGTRLTVL.

As for this clone: The sample holds other DNA sequences that translate to the same CDR3. This CDR3 is CASRTSGSQNEQFF. The CDR3 region has the DNA TGCGCCAGCAGGACTAGCGGGAGTCAAAATGAGCAGTTCTTC. The gene calls are TRBV10-2 and TRBJ2-1; 12 bases align to TRBD2. From germline, CDR1 is WSHSY and CDR2 SAAADI. V shed 6 bases, J shed 7 bases, and the junction held 4 bases outside the gene matches. The CDR3 covers 14 residues.

The V and J genes are TRBV14 and TRBJ1-4; no definite D call. This CDR3 is 13 amino acids long. Trimming took 3 bases from V and 5 from J, leaving 7 bases between them. CDR1 is SGHDN and CDR2 is FVKESK in the germline V gene. DNA for the CDR3: TGTGCCAGCAGCCAGCCATACAATGAAAAACTGTTTTTT. Translated: CASSQPYNEKLFF.

This clone has ten or more counts. This chain joins TRBV28 and TRBJ1-5; D remains ambiguous. Per germline, CDR1 MDHEN and CDR2 SYDVKM. V lost 3 bases, J lost 5 bases, and 11 bases lay in between. This CDR3 is built from 14 residues. CDR3 in amino acids: CASSFISGDQPQHF. Written as DNA, the CDR3 is TGTGCCAGCAGTTTTATTTCCGGAGATCAGCCCCAGCATTTT.

V gene TRBV19 combines with J gene TRBJ2-5; either TRBD1 or TRBD2 may supply D (5 bases each). The CDR3 is made up of 13 amino acids. The V gene's germline CDR1 is LNHDA and CDR2 SQIVND (reference sequence). V dropped 6 bases and J dropped 4 bases, with 12 bases sitting between them. The CDR3 DNA follows: TGTGCCAGTAGCCCTGGGACGGCAGAGACCCAGTACTTC. Translating gives CASSPGTAETQYF.

This chain links TRBV18 with TRBJ1-3; D gene uncertain. Germline assignment: CDR1 KGHSH and CDR2 LQKENI. The CDR3 sequence is 16 residues long. Deletions cut 3 bases from V and 0 bases from J, with 12 bases between. The CDR3 protein is CASSPSGSDSGNTIYF. CDR3 DNA: TGTGCCAGCTCACCGTCCGGCAGCGACTCTGGAAACACCATATATTTT.

This rearrangement joins TRBV5-1 to TRBJ2-1; TRBD2 might be the D (6 bases). The germline CDR1 and CDR2 sequences are SGHRS and YFSETQ. The V end was cut by 3 bases, the J end by 1 base, with 14 bases between. CDR3 size: 16 residues. The CDR3 spells CASSWGSGSSYNEQFF. For the CDR3, the DNA is TGCGCCAGCAGCTGGGGGTCCGGGAGTTCCTACAATGAGCAGTTCTTC.

V usage is TRBV2 and J usage is TRBJ1-2; D is unresolved. V gave up 6 bases and J gave up 4 bases, with 9 bases separating them. Germline assignment: CDR1 SNHLY and CDR2 FYNNEI. There are 12 residues in the CDR3. The CDR3, as DNA: TGTGCCAGCAGAACAGAGCTCTATGGCTACACCTTC. This translates into CASRTELYGYTF.

The chain combines TRBV10-3 with TRBJ1-2; TRBD1 is a possible D gene (5 bases). Between the trimmed V and J ends, which lost 3 bases and 4 bases, there was a span of 9 bases. The CDR3 extends over 13 amino acids. Germline CDR1 reads ENHRY; CDR2 reads SYGVKD. The CDR3 DNA reads as TGTGCCATCAGTGATGCAGGGAGCTATGGCTACACCTTC. It codes for CAISDAGSYGYTF.